The rows below give T cell receptor beta chains drawn from one sample of a study of blood T cell repertoires in COVID-19. Generated by immunoSEQ multiplex PCR, the TCRdb table keeps only in-frame clones and is missing some. The sample includes roughly 49,000 clones, 85% to 95% of them seen just once. Sequencing was done on a sample of peripheral blood. These receptors all come from a man between 60 and 75 years old with COVID-19, enrolled during active disease. Each CDR3 is given with its conserved first and last residue. The D gene is left open where the match is weak. Rows may omit the clone size; those that give it use once, few, many or a size class.

v_gene	abundance	d_gene	j_gene	CDR3nt	CDR3aa
TRBV24-1	-	-	TRBJ1-3	TGTGCCACCAGTGATTTATTGGGGGCGCCTGGAAACACCATATATTTT	CATSDLLGAPGNTIYF
TRBV28	few	-	TRBJ1-1	TGTGCCAGCAGTTCCAATTATTTCCGGGACAAGAGTCCTGAAGCTTTCTTT	CASSSNYFRDKSPEAFF
TRBV7-3	-	TRBD2	TRBJ2-1	TGTGCCAGCAGCCCACAGGGACTAGCGAACAATGAGCAGTTCTTC	CASSPQGLANNEQFF
TRBV5-8	-	TRBD1	TRBJ1-5	TGTGCCAGCAGCTTGGAAACAGGGGCCCTACTAAATCAGCCCCAGCATTTT	CASSLETGALLNQPQHF
TRBV19	few	-	TRBJ1-5	TGTGCCAGTAGTGGAGGTTTTAGCAATCAGCCCCAGCATTTT	CASSGGFSNQPQHF
TRBV14	-	-	TRBJ2-5	TGTGCCAGCAGCCAGATTGCGGGACTGAACTTCCAAGAGACCCAGTACTTC	CASSQIAGLNFQETQYF
TRBV12-5	-	TRBD2	TRBJ2-1	TGTGCTAGTGGTTTGCTGGCTAGCGGGGGTACTGGGGAGCAGTTCTTC	CASGLLASGGTGEQFF
TRBV12-3/TRBV12-4	-	-	TRBJ1-1	TGTGCCAGCAGTTTTAAGGAGATCGCTGAAGCTTTCTTT	CASSFKEIAEAFF
TRBV5-1	-	TRBD1	TRBJ1-1	TGCGCCAGCAGCCAAGACAGGGTGGGTACTGAAGCTTTCTTT	CASSQDRVGTEAFF
TRBV9	-	-	TRBJ1-1	TGTGCCAGCAGCGTAACAGGAATGAACACTGAAGCTTTCTTT	CASSVTGMNTEAFF
TRBV5-1	-	TRBD1	TRBJ2-7	TGCGCCAGCAGCTTGAGGGGACAGGGAACCGAGCAGTACTTC	CASSLRGQGTEQYF
TRBV27	-	-	TRBJ2-6	TGTGCCAGCAGTTTATCGGGCTCCGGGGCCAACGTCCTGACTTTC	CASSLSGSGANVLTF
TRBV12-3/TRBV12-4	-	-	TRBJ2-7	TGTGCCAGCAGTTTACGGCAGGTGGTCGAGCAGTACTTC	CASSLRQVVEQYF
TRBV5-1	-	-	TRBJ2-2	TGCGCCAGCAGCCCGGACATGGGAACCGGGGAGCTGTTTTTT	CASSPDMGTGELFF
TRBV30	once	TRBD2	TRBJ2-3	TGTGCCTGGAGTGTGGATGTTGGACTAGGGGTTACGCAGTATTTT	CAWSVDVGLGVTQYF
TRBV18	-	TRBD2	TRBJ2-7	TGTGCCAGCTCCGGGGGGAGCGGGAATATCTACGAGCAGTACTTC	CASSGGSGNIYEQYF
TRBV5-1	-	TRBD1	TRBJ2-1	TGCGCCAGCAGCGACGGGACAGGGCACAATGAGCAGTTCTTC	CASSDGTGHNEQFF
TRBV7-2	few	-	TRBJ2-1	TGTGCCAGCAGCATCCGACTAGGAAGGGATGAGCAGTTCTTC	CASSIRLGRDEQFF
TRBV5-1	-	-	TRBJ2-5	TGCGCCAGCAGCTCAAACAGTGGGGGGATGAAAGAGACCCAGTACTTC	CASSSNSGGMKETQYF
TRBV9	-	-	TRBJ2-7	TGTGCCAGCAGCGTAGATCCGGGTGCTACGAACTACGAGCAGTACTTC	CASSVDPGATNYEQYF
TRBV19	-	-	TRBJ1-3	TGTGCCAGTATCCCGTACTCTGGAAACACCATATATTTT	CASIPYSGNTIYF
TRBV5-6	-	-	TRBJ2-3	TGTGCCAGCAGTCTGAAACAGGGCACGGGGATCACAGATACGCAGTATTTT	CASSLKQGTGITDTQYF